The 22 T cell receptor delta chains below were found in one sample sequenced in a study of DNA immune sequencing with unique molecular identifiers. Primers for all 8 TRDV and 4 TRDJ genes amplified genomic DNA in 32-plex. In around 3 barcoding PCR cycles, molecules received a 12-nucleotide UMI, then adapter PCR followed. TCRdb re-called clones from the multiplex PCR reads via CATT. The profile shows some 4,300 delta-chain clones, around 12% of them singletons. Sequenced: gamma-delta T cells enriched from blood buffy coat, or unenriched PBMCs (not recorded which). These receptor sequences come from a human donor in good health.

Many counts were recorded for this clone. The chain is built from TRDV2 and TRDJ1; no clear D gene. CDR3 length: 14 amino acids. Between the trimmed V and J ends, which lost 3 bases and 0 bases, there was a span of 10 bases. Germline CDR1 reads GEAIGNYY; CDR2 reads EKD. Here the CDR3 reads CACDSVLNTDKLIF. The CDR3 bases are TGTGCCTGTGACTCCGTACTAAACACCGATAAACTCATCTTT.

The sample holds a few counts of this clone. The mismatch at residue 14 between this DNA's translation and the TCRdb protein of a much larger clone likely reflects a read error; the protein shown is translated from the DNA. V usage is TRDV2 and J usage is TRDJ1; TRDD3 matches at 13 bases. The CDR3 is 18 residues long. CDR1 and CDR2 from the germline V gene are GEAIGNYY and EKD. The DNA for the CDR3 is TGTGCCTGTGATGTACTGGGGGATACGCGAGATTTCACCGAAAAACTCATCTTT. This encodes CACDVLGDTRDFTEKLIF.

Notes on this clone: A far larger clone is just one base off, so this is likely a read error. Other DNA sequences within the sample encode an identical CDR3. The V call is TRDV2, the J call TRDJ1; TRDD3 matches at 11 bases. Unmatched junction bases numbered 7, after V lost 2 bases and J lost 3 bases. This CDR3 region has 16 residues. Looked up from germline, CDR1 is GEAIGNYY and CDR2 is EKD. CDR3 in DNA: TGTGCCTGTGACAAGCTGGGGGATACTCAGGCCGATAAACTCATCTTT. Its protein is CACDKLGDTQADKLIF.

This clone turned up a few times. For this DNA, TCRdb reports the protein of a much larger clone, which diverges at residue 3, most likely from a read error; the protein presented here is translated directly from the DNA. V is TRDV2 and J is TRDJ1; D call uncertain. Germline assignment: CDR1 GEAIGNYY and CDR2 EKD. CDR3 size: 14 residues. The CDR3 here is CASDSVENTDKLIF. CDR3 DNA: TGTGCCAGTGATTCGGTAGAGAACACCGATAAACTCATCTTT.

Regarding this clone: A read error likely explains this, since a far larger clone differs by one base. The sample contains more than one DNA sequence encoding this CDR3. The chain joins TRDV2 to TRDJ1; 11 nucleotides agree with TRDD3. CDR1 GEAIGNYY and CDR2 EKD come from the germline V gene. CDR3 length: 19 amino acids. This chain's CDR3 is CACDTLKAGGYPDTDKLIF. CDR3 nucleotides: TGTGCCTGCGACACCCTTAAAGCTGGGGGATACCCGGACACCGATAAACTCATCTTT.

A few counts support this clone. The TCRdb record carries a much larger clone's protein, which differs from this DNA's translation at residue 5; a read error is the likely cause, and the protein listed here is the DNA translation. The V call is TRDV2, the J call TRDJ3; 7 bases line up with TRDD3. Germline loops: CDR1 GEAIGNYY, CDR2 EKD. This CDR3 has 20 residues. The trim removed 3 bases at V and 0 bases at J, leaving 13 bases unmatched. As DNA, the CDR3 is TGTGCCTGTGACGCGGGAAGCCTGGGGGTCGGCTCCTGGGACACCCGACAGATGTTTTTC. Translating gives CACDAGSLGVGSWDTRQMFF.

Only a few counts were recorded for this clone. CDR3 bases: TGTGCTCTTGGGGAACTAGTTGGTTACACCGATAAACTCATCTTT. It yields the protein CALGELVGYTDKLIF. This chain joins TRDV1 and TRDJ1; D is unclear. Per the germline V gene, CDR1 is TSWWSYY and CDR2 is QGS. The CDR3 is 15 residues long. V was pared by 0 bases and J by 0 bases, with 8 bases between.

This clone was observed a handful of times. The rearrangement uses TRDV2 and TRDJ1; the match to TRDD3 covers 11 bases. Germline CDR1 and CDR2: GEAIGNYY and EKD. Losses at the gene ends were 3 bases for V and 0 bases for J; bases not matched to a gene: 17. The CDR3 is 20 amino acids. The CDR3 reads CACDPLAELGDSLYTDKLIF. CDR3 DNA: TGTGCCTGTGACCCGTTGGCTGAACTGGGGGATAGCCTGTACACCGATAAACTCATCTTT.

With regard to this clone: It differs at one base from a far larger clone, so likely a read error. The same CDR3 also results from other DNA sequences found in this sample. V and J are TRDV2 and TRDJ1, with TRDD3 identical over 8 bases. From germline, CDR1 is GEAIGNYY and CDR2 EKD. The V and J ends lost 4 bases and 0 bases, in that order; junction bases with no gene match: 18. CDR3 length: 19 amino acids. The CDR3 reads CACDTLTGGPLLYTDKLIF. The CDR3 bases are TGTGCCTGTGATACGCTAACTGGGGGCCCTTTGTTGTACACCGATAAACTCATCTTT.

At least ten counts were recorded for this clone. The chain combines TRDV2 with TRDJ1; 8 bases align to TRDD3. The junction had 13 bases not matched to a gene; V was cut back by 0 bases and J by 8 bases. Germline CDR1 and CDR2: GEAIGNYY and EKD. The CDR3 is 16 amino acids. CDR3 residues: CACDTVVPLGIRKLIF. In DNA form, the CDR3 reads TGTGCCTGTGACACCGTCGTCCCTCTTGGGATACGGAAACTCATCTTT.

J gene TRDJ1 was identified, but the V gene was not called; the table's D call, TRDD3, was not checked against the DNA. The CDR3 runs 17 residues. The CDR3: CALGERGLRWGDNKLIF. CDR3 in DNA: TGTGCTCTTGGGGAACGAGGCCTACGCTGGGGGGACAATAAACTCATCTTT.

This clone was detected a few times. It differs at one base from a far larger clone, so likely a read error. This same CDR3 is encoded by further DNA sequences in the sample. The chain couples TRDV2 to TRDJ1, with TRDD3 matching 11 bases. The germline V gene has CDR1 GEAIGNYY and CDR2 EKD. V shed 0 bases and J 0 bases; nucleotides not matched to a gene: 11. The CDR3 has 19 residues. CDR3: CACDTVSNWGISDTDKLIF. The DNA for the CDR3 is TGTGCCTGTGACACCGTATCCAACTGGGGGATATCAGACACCGATAAACTCATCTTT.

A note on this clone: A read error likely explains this, since a far larger clone differs by one base. The sample has other DNA sequences that encode this CDR3 too. The rearrangement joins TRDV2 to TRDJ1; no clear D. In germline, CDR1 is GEAIGNYY, CDR2 EKD. This CDR3 region has 14 residues. Deletions cut 4 bases from V and 1 base from J, with 12 bases between. CDR3 DNA sequence: TGTGCCTGTGATGACCTTACAGCCACCGATAAACTCATCTTT. Its translation is CACDDLTATDKLIF.

Of note for this clone: The protein recorded in TCRdb matches a much larger clone and deviates from this DNA's translation at residue 13, suggesting a read error; the protein here is obtained by translating the DNA. This rearrangement joins TRDV2 to TRDJ1; 7 nucleotides align to TRDD3. The CDR3 contains 18 residues. Germline CDR1 is GEAIGNYY and CDR2 is EKD. With 0 bases clipped from V and 3 bases from J, the junction kept 15 bases outside the gene matches. In DNA form, the CDR3 reads TGTGCCTGTGACACCGTAGGAGGTGGGGATATCCGAGCCGATAAACTCATCTTT. Protein sequence: CACDTVGGGDIRADKLIF.

With regard to this clone: A much more abundant neighbour one base away suggests this may be a read error. This chain uses TRDV2 with TRDJ1; 11 bases map to TRDD3. Germline V gene lookup returns CDR1 GEAIGNYY and CDR2 EKD. The CDR3 contains 20 residues. In DNA form, the CDR3 reads TGTGCCTGTGACACCGTTAATACTGGGGGATATAAAGTGGGCACCGAAAAACTCATCTTT. It encodes CACDTVNTGGYKVGTEKLIF.

In its sample, this clone was seen many times. The chain uses TRDV2 and TRDJ1, with 13 bases matching TRDD3. J lost 3 bases, V lost 3 bases, and 18 bases had no gene match. The length of the CDR3 is 20 residues. Germline CDR1 reads GEAIGNYY; CDR2 reads EKD. CDR3 sequence reads: CACDSVLGDTHVGRPDKLIF. In nucleotides, the CDR3 is TGTGCCTGTGACTCTGTACTGGGGGATACGCATGTGGGAAGACCCGATAAACTCATCTTT.

Of note for this clone: This probably arose from a read error, given a far larger clone one base away. The same CDR3 is also encoded by other DNA sequences in this sample. This chain connects TRDV2 to TRDJ1; D unresolved. Germline V CDR1 and CDR2: GEAIGNYY, EKD. The CDR3 runs to 14 residues. The CDR3 spells CACDTVALPDKLIF. Here the CDR3 DNA reads TGTGCCTGTGACACCGTCGCGCTACCCGATAAACTAATCTTT.

Although no V gene was called, TRDJ1 is the J gene; TRDD3 is taken as the D call from the table, unchecked against the DNA. The CDR3 extends over 18 amino acids. CDR3 sequence reads: CALGESELGDTDTDKLIF. In DNA form, the CDR3 reads TGTGCTCTTGGGGAATCTGAGCTGGGGGATACGGACACCGATAAACTCATCTTT.

This sequence joins TRDV1 and TRDJ1, with TRDD3 as a possible D gene (8 bases). Here the J gene came from matching the DNA to germline, since TCRdb omits it. CDR1 is TSWWSYY and CDR2 is QGS in the germline V gene. Trimming left V 5 bases short and J 0 bases short, with 31 bases between. The CDR3 consists of 21 residues. The CDR3 loop reads CALGTIPTRVLGVWYTDKLIF. In DNA, the CDR3 is TGTGCTCTTGGGACCATTCCTACGCGGGTACTGGGGGTCTGGTACACCGATAAACTCATCTTT.

This clone showed up just a few times. A far more abundant clone sits one base away, making this likely a read error. The same CDR3 is also encoded by other DNA sequences in this sample. This chain connects TRDV2 to TRDJ3, with TRDD3 matching over 9 bases. With 7 bases clipped from V and 0 bases from J, the junction kept 15 bases outside the gene matches. The germline V gene encodes CDR1 GEAIGNYY and CDR2 EKD. CDR3 length equals 20 residues. In DNA form, the CDR3 reads TGTGCCTGCGATCCCATTGTACTGGGGGAAAGCTCCTGGGACACCCGACAGATGTTTTTC. This gives the protein CACDPIVLGESSWDTRQMFF.

This clone came up many times. TCRdb's entry gives the protein of a much larger clone, which mismatches this DNA's translation at residue 9, likely from a read error; the protein reported here is translated from the DNA. The chain employs TRDV2 and TRDJ1; 9 nucleotides align to TRDD3. The CDR3 contains 16 residues. With 2 bases clipped from V and 3 bases from J, the junction kept 9 bases outside the gene matches. The germline V gene encodes CDR1 GEAIGNYY and CDR2 EKD. The CDR3 region has the DNA TGTGCCTGTGACAAGCTGGGGGATTCGCAGGCCGATAAACTCATCTTT. Its translation: CACDKLGDSQADKLIF.

In the case of this clone: The translation of this DNA and the TCRdb protein of a much larger clone differ at residue 11, probably owing to a read error; the protein shown here is translated from the DNA. V and J are TRDV2 and TRDJ1; 12 nucleotides agree with TRDD3. Losses at the gene ends were 2 bases for V and 3 bases for J; bases not matched to a gene: 6. Germline-derived CDR1 and CDR2 are GEAIGNYY and EKD. The CDR3 spans 16 residues. The CDR3 loop is CACDKLGDTQPDKLIF. In nucleotides, the CDR3 is TGTGCCTGTGACAAGCTGGGGGATACGCAGCCCGATAAACTCATCTTT.